This section outlines one T cell receptor beta chain sequence together with its context. The table came from immunoSEQ multiplex PCR; TCRdb's copy has only in-frame clones and leaves some out. Here the sample spans some 700,000 clones, 80% to 95% being singletons. The record originates from a study of shared clonotypes between healthy human individuals. This TCR was recovered from a man between 18 and 29 years old in good health. Some clones in this sample may be carry-over from other donors' samples. Specimen: memory CD8+ T cells from PBMCs. Described subset: CD45RO+ cells pooled with CCR7-negative TemRA cells.

The CDR3: CASSQVGVPNEKLFF. The CDR3 coding sequence is TGCGCCAGCAGCCAAGTCGGGGTTCCTAATGAAAAACTGTTTTTT. The chain joins TRBV4-1 to TRBJ1-4; no reliable D call. Between the trimmed V and J ends, which lost 1 base and 3 bases, there was a span of 9 bases. This CDR3 is built from 15 residues. Germline V CDR1 and CDR2: MGHRA, YSYEKL.